Sequencing of this TCR beta chain was carried out in a study of cytomegalovirus exposure and HLA in healthy donors. Findings and caveats of the study: The tendency of first-cohort TCR clusters to co-occur in the approximately 120 validation repertoires was identified by a subsequent analysis. Cytomegalovirus status was reportedly diagnosed by the classifier with high sensitivity and specificity. The study recorded 150 to 200 TCR beta chains that were cytomegalovirus-associated.

Generated by immunoSEQ multiplex PCR, the TCRdb table keeps only in-frame clones and is missing some. The sample records around 110,000 clones, 88% being singletons. With respect to this clone: Its target is not known.

The donors were part of the validation cohort of around 110 subjects. That cohort was separate from the first cohort, which comprised 500 to 850 subjects. CDR3 size: 12 residues. The V segment lost 5 bases and the J segment 5 bases; nucleotides outside the gene matches: 3. Germline values: CDR1 MNHEY, CDR2 SVGAGI. The sample was PBMCs. The chain has TRBV6-5 and TRBJ2-7; 7 nucleotides align to TRBD1. The receptor comes from a woman younger than 30 in good health and CMV-seropositive. CDR3 in amino acids: CASSQTGHEQYF. CDR3 in DNA: TGTGCCAGCAGTCAGACAGGGCACGAGCAGTACTTC.